Listed below are T cell receptor beta chains from one sample, sequenced in a study of neurological immune-mediated disorders. TCRdb used MiXCR to reprocess the 5' RACE reads, holding one entry per CDR3 protein. The data show 69,000 or so distinct CDR3 sequences, roughly 4.8% seen once. Sequencing was done on a sample of PBMCs. The receptors stem from a woman in her 70s with multiple sclerosis. Both conserved end residues are part of each CDR3. Fields, in order: J gene, D gene, V gene, clone size, CDR3 DNA, CDR3 protein. A D gene is named only where the DNA matches it firmly. Size values are once, few and many counts, or a class for expanded clones, and some rows have none.

TRBJ2-3,NA,TRBV20-1,NA,TGCAGTGCTTTAGAAGCCCCTCCCCATCAGTATTTT,CSALEAPPHQYF
TRBJ2-7,NA,TRBV20-1,many,TGCAGTGCTAGAGTTGACAGCTACCCCTACGAGCAGTACTTC,CSARVDSYPYEQYF
TRBJ2-1,TRBD2,TRBV9,many,TGTGCCAGCAGCCCCCGAGCGGGAGGCCCCTACAATGAGCAGTTCTTC,CASSPRAGGPYNEQFF
TRBJ1-4,TRBD1,TRBV11-2,few,TGTGCCAGCAGCCTAGGACAGGGTGGTTTAAGGGAAAAACTGTTTTTT,CASSLGQGGLREKLFF
TRBJ2-2,NA,TRBV20-1,many,TGCAGTGCTAGAGTGGGTAGTCCCGGGGAGCTGTTTTTT,CSARVGSPGELFF
TRBJ2-1,NA,TRBV5-1,many,TGCGCCAGCAGCTACCTCGTGGGGCAGGGGTTACGTGAGCAGTTCTTC,CASSYLVGQGLREQFF
TRBJ2-5,TRBD2,TRBV12-3/TRBV12-4,many,TGTGCCAGCAAACGAGCGGGAGGGGAAGAGACCCAGTACTTC,CASKRAGGEETQYF
TRBJ2-7,TRBD1,TRBV5-1,many,TGCGCCAGCAGCATGGGACAGGCAATGGGACACGAGCAGTACTTC,CASSMGQAMGHEQYF
TRBJ2-5,NA,TRBV12-3/TRBV12-4,NA,TGTGCCAGCAGTGGGCCCGGGGGGACCCAGTACTTC,CASSGPGGTQYF
TRBJ1-5,TRBD1,TRBV20-1,many,TGCAGTGCAGTTTACCCGACAGGGGATCAGCCCCAGCATTTT,CSAVYPTGDQPQHF